This TCR beta chain was profiled in a study of blood T cell repertoires in COVID-19. Across the whole study: Some COVID-19 samples were acute and others convalescent; all came from the United States, Italy and Spain. PBMCs, B-cell-depleted T cells, or T cells provided the cDNA or gDNA that made up the material.

Original analysis: Quantification of nucleated cells was approximated via reference gene primer amplification. Some clones are missing from TCRdb's copy, which holds only in-frame ones; the method was immunoSEQ multiplex PCR. The V and J calls and clone size are taken from that table; D and trimming were inferred from the DNA. The sample has under 450,000 clones, 88% seen once; the top ten hold around 12%. Seattle participants joined during active infection and were tracked over time. This CDR3 is 16 amino acids long. From germline, CDR1 is LNHDA and CDR2 SQIVND (reference sequence). Trimming at V came to 4 bases and at J to 8 bases, leaving 6 bases not matched to a gene.

The sample was peripheral blood. The V gene is TRBV19, the J gene TRBJ2-1; 15 bases are shared with TRBD2. The origin of this receptor is a woman aged 50 to 65 with COVID-19, enrolled during active disease. The CDR3 DNA reads as TGTGCCAGTAGTAGGACTAGCGGGGGGGCCCGGGATGAGCAGTTCTTC. Its protein product is CASSRTSGGARDEQFF.